These 26 T cell receptor beta chains were all obtained from the same sample, sequenced in a study of breast tumors, draining lymph nodes, adjacent tissues listed by TCRdb under 2016. To prepare the library, multiplex PCR was applied. The sequencer listed for this sample is Illumina HiSeq 2000. TCRdb's own reprocessing of the public reads used fastp at Q25 and MiXCR and kept productive beta chains. Each entry merges the rows of one CDR3 protein and shows their most common DNA and genes. The sample contains approximately 130,000 distinct CDR3 sequences, 21% of them found a single time. The ten largest account for 2.2% of the sample. Lymph node samples were obtained from the axillary draining lymph nodes of breast cancer patients. Input material: axillary lymph node tissue. These receptors originate from a female donor with breast cancer. Some clones in this sample may be carry-over from other donors' samples.

This clonotype occurred many times. Written as DNA, the CDR3 is TGTGCCAGCAGTCTGGACCGGGCCGGGGAGCTGTTTTTT. Its protein is CASSLDRAGELFF. The rearrangement links TRBV12-3 or TRBV12-4 to TRBJ2-2; no clear D gene. This CDR3 contains 13 residues. Deletions cut 5 bases from V and 6 bases from J, with 10 bases between.

This clonotype was seen a handful of times. The V and J genes are TRBV3-1 and TRBJ1-2; D remains ambiguous. Germline CDR1 and CDR2: LGHDT and YNNKEL (reference sequence). CDR3 length: 14 residues. With 0 bases removed from V and 0 bases from J, the gap between germline ends came to 5 bases. The CDR3: CASSQDISNYGYTF. The CDR3 nucleotides are TGTGCCAGCAGCCAAGATATCTCTAACTATGGCTACACCTTC.

Comment on this clonotype: The germline gene is not matched at one end of the junction; a read error may be the cause. The rearrangement joins TRBV19 to TRBJ2-1, with 7 bases that match TRBD2. The CDR3 has 12 amino acids. The germline V gene encodes CDR1 LNHDA and CDR2 SQIVND (reference sequence). CDR3 sequence reads: CASSLTSNVQFF. In DNA, the CDR3 is TGTGCCAGTAGTCTGACTAGCAATGTGCAGTTCTTC.

This clonotype was detected many times. V is TRBV6-6 and J is TRBJ2-1; 12 nucleotides match TRBD2. V lost 6 bases, J lost 8 bases, and 5 bases stayed unmatched. The CDR3 sequence is 14 residues long. The germline V gene has CDR1 MNHNY and CDR2 SVGAGI (reference sequence). CDR3 residues: CASRWTSGIDEQFF. CDR3 bases: TGTGCCAGCAGGTGGACTAGCGGGATTGATGAGCAGTTCTTC.

Many counts were recorded for this clonotype. This rearrangement joins TRBV30 to TRBJ1-2; 7 bases fit TRBD1. There are 14 residues in the CDR3. V gave up 0 bases and J gave up 4 bases; unmatched junction bases: 5. CDR1 and CDR2 from the germline V gene are GTSNPN and SVGIG (reference sequence). Here the CDR3 DNA reads TGTGCCTGGAGTGTCCCAGGGGGGCCCTATGGCTACACCTTC. Translating it yields CAWSVPGGPYGYTF.

This clonotype was observed at least ten times. This chain connects TRBV9 to TRBJ2-1; D is unresolved. Germline CDR1 reads SGDLS; CDR2 reads YYNGEE. CDR3 size: 12 residues. Between the trimmed V and J ends, which lost 4 bases and 3 bases, there was a span of 5 bases. The CDR3 DNA follows: TGTGCCAGCAGCCCGGGCTACAATGAGCAGTTCTTC. It specifies CASSPGYNEQFF.

This clonotype was seen repeatedly, ten times or more. V is TRBV18 and J is TRBJ1-6; TRBD1 aligns across 8 bases. Germline assignment: CDR1 KGHSH and CDR2 LQKENI. V shed 0 bases, J shed 9 bases, and the junction held 4 bases outside the gene matches. The CDR3 contains 15 residues. The CDR3 reads CASSPPDRGSSPLHF. CDR3 in DNA: TGTGCCAGCTCACCACCCGACAGGGGAAGTTCACCCCTCCACTTT.

In this sample, this clonotype turned up many times. The chain uses TRBV5-5 and TRBJ2-3, with a possible D match to TRBD2 (5 bases). Deletions cut 4 bases from V and 2 bases from J, with 11 bases between. CDR3 length equals 14 residues. CDR1 and CDR2 (germline): SGHKS, YYEKEE (reference sequence). DNA of the CDR3: TGTGCCAGCAGCGAGAGACTATTCACAGATACGCAGTATTTT. It is translated as CASSERLFTDTQYF.

There are many counts of this clonotype. The rearrangement links TRBV9 to TRBJ2-1; either TRBD1 or TRBD2 may supply D (6 bases each). Trimming took 0 bases from V and 8 from J, leaving 15 bases between them. Germline CDR1 is SGDLS and CDR2 is YYNGEE. This CDR3 spans 15 amino acids. The DNA for the CDR3 is TGTGCCAGCAGCGTAGAGGGGGGAAGGGGCGATGAGCAGTTCTTC. Amino acid sequence: CASSVEGGRGDEQFF.

This clonotype was observed many times. This chain uses TRBV11-2 with TRBJ2-7; the D is unclear. CDR1 and CDR2 from the germline V gene are SGHAT and FQNNGV. V was pared by 3 bases and J by 2 bases, with 5 bases between. The CDR3 extends over 12 amino acids. CDR3 sequence: CASSLITYEQYF. The CDR3 DNA reads TGTGCCAGCAGCTTGATAACCTACGAGCAGTACTTC.

There are many counts of this clonotype. In DNA, the CDR3 is TGTGCCAGCAGCTCTGGACAGGGGATAAACTATGGCTACACCTTC. Protein sequence: CASSSGQGINYGYTF. V gene TRBV7-9 combines with J gene TRBJ1-2; 9 bases are shared with TRBD1. J lost 2 bases, V lost 4 bases, and 5 bases had no gene match. Germline lookup yields CDR1 SEHNR and CDR2 FQNEAQ (reference sequence). The CDR3 has 15 residues.

This clonotype was recorded at least ten times. This rearrangement joins TRBV10-3 to TRBJ2-3; D tentatively fits TRBD1 or TRBD2 (6 bases each). The CDR3 consists of 15 residues. CDR1 is ENHRY, CDR2 SYGVKD, per germline. Trimming removed 3 bases from V and 1 base from J, with 11 bases in between. The CDR3 here is CAISERGDGTDTQYF. CDR3 sequence (DNA): TGTGCCATCAGTGAAAGGGGGGACGGCACAGATACGCAGTATTTT.

Many counts were recorded for this clonotype. The genes are TRBV11-2 and TRBJ2-3, with 11 bases fitting TRBD2. Germline V CDR1 and CDR2: SGHAT, FQNNGV. V dropped 3 bases and J dropped 2; count of bases not matched to a gene: 7. The CDR3 is 17 amino acids. CDR3 amino acids: CASSLKLAGAYTDTQYF. Here the CDR3 DNA reads TGTGCCAGCAGCTTGAAACTAGCGGGAGCCTACACAGATACGCAGTATTTT.

At least ten counts were recorded for this clonotype. This sequence joins TRBV5-1 and TRBJ1-2; TRBD1 might be the D (6 bases). The germline V gene encodes CDR1 SGHRS and CDR2 YFSETQ. This CDR3 has 15 residues. Trimming took off 5 bases at V and 2 bases at J, with 16 bases between the two ends. CDR3 coding DNA: TGCGCCAGCAGAGAAACTTCAGGGGTCAACTATGGCTACACCTTC. The encoded protein is CASRETSGVNYGYTF. The full variable domain, in which reference TRBV5-1 and TRBJ1-2 provide the parts outside the CDR3, is KAGVTQTPRYLIKTRGQQVTLSCSPISGHRSVSWYQQTPGQGLQFLFEYFSETQRNKGNFPGRFSGRQFSNSRSEMNVSTLELGDSALYLCASRETSGVNYGYTFGSGTRLTVV.

In this sample, this clonotype turned up many times. The chain has TRBV6-1 and TRBJ1-2, with 7 bases identical to TRBD1. Losses at the gene ends were 6 bases for V and 5 bases for J; bases not matched to a gene: 6. Germline lookup yields CDR1 MNHNS and CDR2 SASEGT. This CDR3 region has 13 residues. CDR3 DNA: TGTGCCAGCAGCGGACAGGCCTCATATGGCTACACCTTC. Amino acids: CASSGQASYGYTF.

The sample holds many counts of this clonotype. V is TRBV11-3 and J is TRBJ1-4; D might be TRBD1 (5 bases). The CDR3 length is 15 residues. Per germline, CDR1 SGHNT and CDR2 YENEEA. With 1 base removed from V and 7 bases from J, the gap between germline ends came to 13 bases. In DNA, the CDR3 is TGTGCCAGCAGCTTAGTCACGGGGCACGGTGAAAAACTGTTTTTT. Translating it yields CASSLVTGHGEKLFF.

This clonotype was found many times. The chain is built from TRBV29-1 and TRBJ1-2; D is unresolved. The V end was cut by 3 bases, the J end by 8 bases, with 4 bases between. CDR3 length: 9 amino acids. Germline V gene lookup returns CDR1 SQVTM and CDR2 ANQGSEA. DNA for the CDR3: TGCAGCGTTGAGCCCGGCTACACCTTC. Encoded protein: CSVEPGYTF.

Points on this clonotype: A much larger clone differs from this one at a single base, so this may be a read error. The conserved closing phenylalanine or tryptophan is absent in this CDR3, likely reflecting a read error. The chain employs TRBV20-1 and TRBJ2-1; 11 bases align to TRBD2. V shed 1 base, J shed 6 bases, and the junction held 5 bases outside the gene matches. The CDR3 covers 15 residues. Germline V gives CDR1 DFQATT, CDR2 SNEGSKA (reference sequence). The chain's CDR3 is CSARAGTSGRNEQFL. DNA of the CDR3: TGCAGTGCTAGAGCCGGGACTAGCGGTCGCAATGAGCAGTTCCTC.

Points on this clonotype: A read error is possible here, since a much larger clone lies one base away. The rearrangement joins TRBV7-6 to TRBJ2-5; TRBD1 agrees at 7 bases. Trimming at V came to 5 bases and at J to 7 bases, leaving 19 bases not matched to a gene. The germline gives CDR1 SGHVS, CDR2 FNYEAQ. The CDR3 runs to 17 residues. The CDR3 protein is CASSPAPGGWGGTTQYF. The CDR3 region has the DNA TGTGCCAGCAGCCCCGCTCCAGGGGGATGGGGTGGAACGACCCAGTACTTC.

V is TRBV5-1 and J is TRBJ1-1; TRBD1 matches 9 bases. Looked up from germline, CDR1 is SGHRS and CDR2 is YFSETQ. This CDR3 has 16 residues. V lost 2 bases, J lost 7 bases, and 12 bases stayed unmatched. The CDR3 bases are TGCGCCAGCAGCTTACGTCCAGGGACAGGGACGGATGAAGCTTTCTTT. Encoded protein: CASSLRPGTGTDEAFF.

As concerns this clonotype: A clone one base away is much larger, so this may be a read error. The chain links TRBV6-5 to TRBJ1-4, with D tentatively TRBD1 (5 bases). This CDR3 comprises 12 residues. Per germline, CDR1 MNHEY and CDR2 SVGAGI. As DNA, the CDR3 is TGTGCCAGCAGCGAAGGAGGGGAAAAACTGTCTTTT. It yields the protein CASSEGGEKLSF.

As for this clonotype: Its ends do not fully match the called genes, so a read error is possible. This chain uses TRBV10-3 with TRBJ2-7; 10 nucleotides align to TRBD2. This CDR3 comprises 15 residues. Germline loops: CDR1 ENHRY, CDR2 SYGVKD. The CDR3 sequence: CAIGEGSSGSYEQYF. In nucleotides, the CDR3 is TGTGCCATCGGTGAGGGGTCTAGCGGGAGCTACGAGCAGTACTTC.

This clonotype showed up many times. This rearrangement joins TRBV27 to TRBJ2-3; 14 nucleotides agree with TRBD2. The CDR3 spans 16 residues. V dropped 5 bases and J dropped 3; count of bases not matched to a gene: 4. The germline gives CDR1 MNHEY, CDR2 SMNVEV (reference sequence). The CDR3 DNA reads as TGTGCCAGCAGTCCAGGGACTAGCGGGAGTACAGATACGCAGTATTTT. The encoded protein is CASSPGTSGSTDTQYF.

Regarding this clonotype: The junction does not match germline at one end; this may be a read error. This chain joins TRBV20-1 and TRBJ2-5, with D perhaps TRBD1 (6 bases). The germline V gene encodes CDR1 DFQATT and CDR2 SNEGSKA (reference sequence). This CDR3 region has 17 residues. CDR3 sequence reads: CSTRDLTGTGKQETQYF. CDR3 in DNA: TGCAGTACTAGAGATCTGACCGGAACAGGGAAACAAGAGACCCAGTACTTC.

This clonotype was observed at least ten times. The rearrangement uses TRBV6-1 and TRBJ2-3; no clear D. The CDR3 is 14 amino acids. Germline loops: CDR1 MNHNS, CDR2 SASEGT. Trimming removed 5 bases at V and 5 bases at J, with 14 bases between. The CDR3 DNA follows: TGTGCCAGCAGTCCCCGGTGGATTGGAGATACGCAGTATTTT. This codes for CASSPRWIGDTQYF.

The table lists this clonotype with many counts. The CDR3: CASSPLQTSRAGANVLTF. As DNA, the CDR3 is TGTGCCAGCAGCCCCCTACAGACTAGTCGTGCTGGGGCCAACGTCCTGACTTTC. The chain links TRBV7-2 to TRBJ2-6; D may be TRBD2 (6 bases). Germline assignment: CDR1 SGHTA and CDR2 FQGNSA. CDR3 size: 18 residues. Between the trimmed V and J ends, which lost 5 bases and 2 bases, there was a span of 19 bases.